The rows below give T cell receptor beta chains drawn from one sample of a study of T cell responses to AZD1222 COVID-19 vaccine. Using immunoSEQ multiplex PCR, the repertoire was profiled, and TCRdb retains in-frame clones only, with some absent. The sample shows about 78,000 clones, roughly nine tenths of them seen only once. The input for sequencing was peripheral blood, taken 28 days after the second AZD1222 dose. The receptors originated from an adult who received the AZD1222 COVID-19 vaccine. Both conserved end residues are part of each CDR3. D genes are given only for firm matches. A clone size is listed for some rows: how often the clone was seen (once, few, many), or a class if it is expanded.

j_call v_call cdr3_length d_call clone_size cdr3_nt cdr3_aa
TRBJ1-5 TRBV29-1 12 - - TGCAGCGCCGGTGGAGGGGATCAGCCCCAGCATTTT CSAGGGDQPQHF
TRBJ2-7 TRBV3-1/TRBV3-2 15 TRBD2 - TGTGCCAGCAGCCAACCGGGACTAGCGGGTTACGAGCAGTACTTC CASSQPGLAGYEQYF
TRBJ2-1 TRBV24-1 16 - - TGTGCCACCAGTGATTCTGCGTTCGCGGCGGGCAATGAGCAGTTCTTC CATSDSAFAAGNEQFF
TRBJ2-1 TRBV11-2 18 - - TGTGCCAGCAGCCTTCGGAATGCCGGCTGGGAATATGGATTGGAGCAGTTCTTC CASSLRNAGWEYGLEQFF
TRBJ2-1 TRBV5-1 13 TRBD1 - TGCGCCAGCAGTGTCAGGGGGACGAATGAGCAGTTCTTC CASSVRGTNEQFF
TRBJ1-1 TRBV5-1 14 - - TGCGCCAGCAGCGACCTCAGGGTGAACACTGAAGCTTTCTTT CASSDLRVNTEAFF
TRBJ2-2 TRBV3-1/TRBV3-2 16 TRBD2 - TGTGCCAGCAGGCCTAGCGGGGGGGCGGGCACCGGGGAGCTGTTTTTT CASRPSGGAGTGELFF
TRBJ2-3 TRBV7-3 19 TRBD1 once TGTGCCAGCAGCGCCCAAGGGAGCGGGACAGGGAGGAGCACAGATACGCAGTATTTT CASSAQGSGTGRSTDTQYF
TRBJ2-5 TRBV2 14 - - TGTGCCAGCAGTTTCCGGGACGCGCAAGAGACCCAGTACTTC CASSFRDAQETQYF
TRBJ2-1 TRBV7-2 15 TRBD2 - TGTGCCAGCAGCTTTGTGGGACTAGCGGGAGGTGAGCAGTTCTTC CASSFVGLAGGEQFF
TRBJ1-4 TRBV11-3 14 - - TGTGCCAGCAGCTTAGGGCGGATTAATGAAAAACTGTTTTTT CASSLGRINEKLFF
TRBJ1-5 TRBV7-8 16 - - TGTGCCAGCAGCTTAGGGGGTGGGGGTTTTCCTCAGCCCCAGCATTTT CASSLGGGGFPQPQHF
TRBJ2-7 TRBV9 15 TRBD2 few TGTGCCAGCAGCGTTAGCGGGAGGGCCTCCGGCGAGCAGTACTTC CASSVSGRASGEQYF
TRBJ1-2 TRBV7-2 12 TRBD1 once TGTGCCAGCAGCCTGCCAGGGGGTGGCTACACCTTC CASSLPGGGYTF
TRBJ1-2 TRBV20-1 13 TRBD1 - TGCAGTGCTAGTTATCCAGGGGGCTATGGCTACACCTTC CSASYPGGYGYTF
TRBJ2-7 TRBV6-4 14 - - TGTGCCAGCAGTGACTTGAGGGGATCCTACGAGCAGTACTTC CASSDLRGSYEQYF
TRBJ2-7 TRBV30 14 TRBD1 - TGTGCCTGGAGGGGGGGACAGGGGGCCACCGAGCAGTACTTC CAWRGGQGATEQYF
TRBJ2-2 TRBV4-1 17 TRBD1 - TGCGCCAGCAGCCAGATACAGGGGGCTTGGAACACCGGGGAGCTGTTTTTT CASSQIQGAWNTGELFF
TRBJ1-4 TRBV7-8 17 - - TGTGCCAGCAGCACCTCCATGGGCTCTGCAACTAATGAAAAACTGTTTTTT CASSTSMGSATNEKLFF
TRBJ1-2 TRBV29-1 14 - - TGCAGCGTTGCAAGACGCACTACTAATTATGGCTACACCTTC CSVARRTTNYGYTF
TRBJ2-3 TRBV5-8 16 TRBD2 - TGTGCCAGCAGCCCCCGACTAGCGGGGAGAACAGATACGCAGTATTTT CASSPRLAGRTDTQYF
TRBJ2-3 TRBV12-3/TRBV12-4 13 - - TGTGCCAGCAGTTTAGGGGTGACAGATACGCAGTATTTT CASSLGVTDTQYF
TRBJ1-1 TRBV10-3 13 - - TGTGCCACCGCCGGACAGTCAAGGGCTGAAGCTTTCTTT CATAGQSRAEAFF
TRBJ1-2 TRBV28 12 - - TGTGCCAGCAGTCAAACAGGGCATGGCTACACCTTC CASSQTGHGYTF
TRBJ2-5 TRBV12-3/TRBV12-4 13 - - TGTGCCAGCAGTTTAAATGGGGGAGAGACCCAGTACTTC CASSLNGGETQYF
TRBJ1-1 TRBV3-1/TRBV3-2 14 - - TGTGCCAGCAGCCAAGATCAGTCGAGCACTGAAGCTTTCTTT CASSQDQSSTEAFF
TRBJ1-2 TRBV5-5 16 - once TGTGCCAGCAGCTTGGCTTGGCAGGGAAGGGTCTATGGCTACACCTTC CASSLAWQGRVYGYTF
TRBJ1-1 TRBV5-1 15 - - TGCGCCAGCAGCTTTTCCTCTCCAAGACAGGAGCCAGCTTTCTTT CASSFSSPRQEPAFF
TRBJ1-2 TRBV5-1 14 TRBD1 - TGCGCCAGCAGCGAGGGACAGGGGGTGCGTGGCTACACCTTC CASSEGQGVRGYTF
TRBJ1-3 TRBV28 15 TRBD1 few TGTGCCAGCAGTTTGCAGGACAGGGCCGGAAACACCATATATTTT CASSLQDRAGNTIYF
TRBJ1-2 TRBV12-3/TRBV12-4 13 - - TGTGCCAGCAGTTTAGGGGAGCACTATGGCTACACCTTC CASSLGEHYGYTF
TRBJ1-2 TRBV25-1 12 - - TGTGCCAGCAGTGAAGGAGACTATGGCTACACCTTC CASSEGDYGYTF
TRBJ1-2 TRBV29-1 11 - - TGCAGCGTTGAAGGGGAGGGCGGCTACACCTTC CSVEGEGGYTF
TRBJ2-1 TRBV19 17 - - TGTGCCAGTAGTGGATCCAGACGGCAGAGCTCCTACAATGAGCAGTTCTTC CASSGSRRQSSYNEQFF
TRBJ2-3 TRBV7-3 13 - once TGTGCCAGCAGCTTATCTGTCACAGATACGCAGTATTTT CASSLSVTDTQYF
TRBJ1-3 TRBV3-1/TRBV3-2 16 TRBD1 - TGTGCCAGCAGCCAAGATTCAGGGGGCTCTGGAAACACCATATATTTT CASSQDSGGSGNTIYF
TRBJ1-4 TRBV7-2 13 - - TGTGCCAGCAGCTTCAAGGGTGGAGAAAAACTGTTTTTT CASSFKGGEKLFF
TRBJ2-1 TRBV6-5 15 - - TGTGCCAGCAGTTATTGGGGGGTCTTGGACAATGAGCAGTTCTTC CASSYWGVLDNEQFF
TRBJ1-2 TRBV15 13 - - TGTGCCACCAGCAGAGGACAGACTTATGGCTACACCTTC CATSRGQTYGYTF
TRBJ2-3 TRBV11-2 15 TRBD2 - TGTGCCAGCAGCCCTAGCGGGAGGGCCCCAGATACGCAGTATTTT CASSPSGRAPDTQYF
TRBJ2-1 TRBV11-2 19 TRBD2 - TGTGCCAGCAGCTCCCGGACTAGCGGGAGGCCACCCCAGGGCAATGAGCAGTTCTTC CASSSRTSGRPPQGNEQFF
TRBJ2-2 TRBV27 14 - - TGTGCCAGCAGTGGGCCTCCGAACACCGGGGAGCTGTTTTTT CASSGPPNTGELFF
TRBJ1-3 TRBV12-5 13 - - TGTGCTAGTGGAACAGCGGTCGGAAACACCATATATTTT CASGTAVGNTIYF
TRBJ2-1 TRBV6-5 13 TRBD1 - TGTGCCAGTTCAGGGGGCCCCTACAATGAGCAGTTCTTC CASSGGPYNEQFF
TRBJ2-2 TRBV7-3 15 - - TGTGCCAGCAGCTTCCAGAGCGCGAACACCGGGGAGCTGTTTTTT CASSFQSANTGELFF
TRBJ2-2 TRBV5-4 19 TRBD2 - TGTGCCAGCAGCTTCTCAGCTAGCGGGTTCTCCGAACTCACCGGGGAGCTGTTTTTT CASSFSASGFSELTGELFF
TRBJ2-7 TRBV6-5 14 - - TGTGCCAGCAGTTACTCGGAGGGGGCTTCCGAGCAGTACTTC CASSYSEGASEQYF
TRBJ1-2 TRBV13 13 - - TGTGCCAGCAACTTACAGGGAGCCTATGGCTACACCTTC CASNLQGAYGYTF
TRBJ1-1 TRBV10-3 11 - - TGTGCCGCCCGTATGAACACTGAAGCTTTCTTT CAARMNTEAFF
TRBJ1-1 TRBV6-6 13 - - TGTGCCAGCAGCTCTACACTTAATTCTGAAGCTTTCTTT CASSSTLNSEAFF
TRBJ2-7 TRBV6-5 13 - - TGTGCCAGCAGTTACTCGAACCAGTACGAGCAGTACTTC CASSYSNQYEQYF
TRBJ2-5 TRBV4-2 16 - few TGTGCCAGCAGCCCTCACGAGGACTCCCCTCAAGAGACCCAGTACTTC CASSPHEDSPQETQYF
TRBJ2-1 TRBV9 13 - - TGTGCCAGCAGCGTCGACTCCTACAATGAGCAGTTCTTC CASSVDSYNEQFF
TRBJ2-1 TRBV6-5 12 - - TGTGCCAGCCACCATGGGTACAATGAGCAGTTCTTC CASHHGYNEQFF
TRBJ2-5 TRBV7-9 14 - - TGTGCCAGCAGCTTAACTCCCAGCCAAGAGACCCAGTACTTC CASSLTPSQETQYF
TRBJ2-7 TRBV30 11 - - TGTGCCTGGACGGGGTCATACGAGCAGTACTTC CAWTGSYEQYF
TRBJ1-1 TRBV13 13 - - TGTGCCATTCCTCAGACAGTGAACACTGAAGCTTTCTTT CAIPQTVNTEAFF
TRBJ2-2 TRBV24-1 19 TRBD1 - TGTGCCACCAGTGACCCGGGAGGGTCGGGACAGGGGGTCACCGGGGAGCTGTTTTTT CATSDPGGSGQGVTGELFF